What follows are 26 T cell receptor beta chains derived from one specimen sequenced in a study of blood T cell repertoires in COVID-19. Assay: immunoSEQ multiplex PCR; the TCRdb copy retains only in-frame clones and omits some. Found here are about 200,000 clones, 86% of them singletons; the top ten hold about 2%. Sequencing used peripheral blood. These receptors came from a man aged 25-45 years who had recovered from COVID-19.

This chain links TRBV28 with TRBJ1-2; 7 bases agree with TRBD1. Germline values: CDR1 MDHEN, CDR2 SYDVKM. CDR3 length: 12 residues. The V and J ends lost 11 bases and 7 bases, in that order; junction bases with no gene match: 10. This CDR3 is CAAVQGSSGYTF. The CDR3 DNA is TGTGCCGCCGTACAGGGGAGCTCTGGCTACACCTTC.

To note about this clone: This specimen includes other DNA sequences encoding the same CDR3. The chain links TRBV29-1 to TRBJ1-1; D gene uncertain. The V gene's germline CDR1 is SQVTM and CDR2 ANQGSEA. Trimming removed 4 bases at V and 1 base at J, with 10 bases between. The CDR3 sequence is 13 residues long. The CDR3, as DNA: TGCAGCGTTGTCGGGGAGGGGAACACTGAAGCTTTCTTT. As protein: CSVVGEGNTEAFF.

This clone came up once. The V call is TRBV19, the J call TRBJ2-3, with a weak D call TRBD1 (7 bases). Trimming took 5 bases from V and 6 from J, leaving 21 bases between them. This CDR3 spans 16 amino acids. Germline CDR1 and CDR2: LNHDA and SQIVND (reference sequence). CDR3 protein: CASSVDRVSGSDTQYF. As DNA, the CDR3 is TGTGCCAGTAGTGTCGACAGGGTAAGCGGGTCTGATACGCAGTATTTT.

V and J are TRBV11-2 and TRBJ1-1, with D tentatively TRBD1 (5 bases). CDR3 length equals 15 residues. Germline CDR1 SGHAT, CDR2 FQNNGV. V lost 4 bases, J lost 6 bases, and 18 bases lay in between. The CDR3 DNA follows: TGTGCCAGCAGCTCCAGACGGGGGGTGTTGCCTGAAGCTTTCTTT. Protein product: CASSSRRGVLPEAFF. Filled out from reference TRBV11-2 and TRBJ1-1, the complete variable domain reads EAGVAQSPRYKIIEKRQSVAFWCNPISGHATLYWYQQILGQGPKLLIQFQNNGVVDDSQLPKDRFSAERLKGVDSTLKIQPAKLEDSAVYLCASSSRRGVLPEAFFGQGTRLTVV.

The chain couples TRBV24-1 to TRBJ2-3; possibly TRBD2 for D (5 bases). The length of the CDR3 is 14 residues. Per the germline V gene, CDR1 is KGHDR and CDR2 is SFDVKD. Trimming shortened V by 10 bases and J by 1 base, and 14 bases separated the two germline ends. CDR3 sequence (DNA): TGTGCCACGGCCGCGGGTCTCGGCACAGATACGCAGTATTTT. It is translated as CATAAGLGTDTQYF.

The rearrangement uses TRBV3-1 (or the pseudogene TRBV3-2) and TRBJ1-3; D gene uncertain. This CDR3 is 15 amino acids long. Germline V gene lookup returns CDR1 LGHDT and CDR2 YNNKEL (reference sequence). The V end was cut by 8 bases, the J end by 0 bases, with 14 bases between. The DNA for the CDR3 is TGTGCCAGCGTTCTCTACGGGGACTCTGGAAACACCATATATTTT. Its translation: CASVLYGDSGNTIYF.

The table lists this clone with a few counts. This sequence joins TRBV19 and TRBJ1-3; D is possibly TRBD1 (5 bases). Germline-derived CDR1 and CDR2 are LNHDA and SQIVND (reference sequence). Deletions cut 5 bases from V and 2 bases from J, with 10 bases between. CDR3 length: 14 amino acids. For the CDR3, the DNA is TGTGCCAGTAGTCTCGACAGCCCTGGAAACACCATATATTTT. It specifies CASSLDSPGNTIYF.

The chain links TRBV14 to TRBJ1-2, with D possibly being TRBD1 (6 bases). The CDR3 loop spans 15 amino acids. Germline V gene sequence: CDR1 SGHDN, CDR2 FVKESK. Trimming removed 4 bases at V and 4 bases at J, with 16 bases between. CDR3 region: CASSRDIEVSYGYTF. DNA for the CDR3: TGTGCCAGCAGCCGGGACATCGAAGTATCCTATGGCTACACCTTC.

The sample holds a few counts of this clone. The chain recombines TRBV9 with TRBJ2-2, with D possibly being TRBD2 (6 bases). This CDR3 is built from 16 residues. Deletions cut 4 bases from V and 5 bases from J, with 18 bases between. Germline CDR1 and CDR2: SGDLS and YYNGEE. The CDR3 nucleotides read TGTGCCAGCAGCCTACGGTCCCGGGGGAAAACCGGGGAGCTGTTTTTT. Translating gives CASSLRSRGKTGELFF.

The chain couples TRBV19 to TRBJ2-2; TRBD2 matches 13 bases. Germline V lookup: CDR1 LNHDA, CDR2 SQIVND (reference sequence). The ends lost 5 bases at V and 6 bases at J; junction bases unmatched: 3. The CDR3 is 15 amino acids. The CDR3, as DNA: TGTGCCAGTAGTCAGACTAGCGGGGGGCCCGGGGAGCTGTTTTTT. Residues: CASSQTSGGPGELFF.

The rearrangement links TRBV7-8 to TRBJ2-7, with 9 nucleotides matching TRBD1. Germline CDR1 and CDR2: SGHVS and FQNEAQ. This CDR3 contains 18 residues. V dropped 2 bases and J dropped 5; count of bases not matched to a gene: 16. The CDR3 DNA sequence: TGTGCCAGCAGCTTAAAAGGGTTCGGACAGGGGATTAGGGACGAGCAGTACTTC. As protein: CASSLKGFGQGIRDEQYF.

The rearrangement joins TRBV6-5 to TRBJ2-7, with 8 bases aligning to TRBD2. Germline V gene lookup returns CDR1 MNHEY and CDR2 SVGAGI. The CDR3 spans 12 residues. Trimming took 9 bases from V and 5 from J; bases not matched to a gene: 6. CDR3 in amino acids: CASTGGGNEQYF. In nucleotides, the CDR3 is TGTGCCAGTACGGGGGGGGGAAACGAGCAGTACTTC.

V is TRBV24-1 and J is TRBJ2-2; D remains ambiguous. Germline lookup yields CDR1 KGHDR and CDR2 SFDVKD. Trimming cost V 1 base and J 0 bases, with 11 bases left between them. The CDR3 has 17 amino acids. The CDR3 nucleotides are TGTGCCACCAGTGATTTAACTTCTGGAGCGAACACCGGGGAGCTGTTTTTT. Protein sequence: CATSDLTSGANTGELFF.

The rearrangement uses TRBV7-2 and TRBJ1-5; TRBD1 matches at 11 bases. The CDR3 runs 16 residues. V dropped 5 bases and J dropped 5; count of bases not matched to a gene: 8. Germline-derived CDR1 and CDR2 are SGHTA and FQGNSA. CDR3 bases: TGTGCCAGCAGCCCCCGGACAGGGGGCGAGGATCAGCCCCAGCATTTT. Amino acids: CASSPRTGGEDQPQHF.

A single count supports this clone. The chain recombines TRBV28 with TRBJ1-2; D is ambiguous. CDR3 length: 13 amino acids. CDR1 and CDR2 from the germline V gene are MDHEN and SYDVKM. Deletions cut 7 bases from V and 5 bases from J, with 14 bases between. CDR3: CASTSYELYGYTF. The CDR3 DNA is TGTGCCAGCACATCCTATGAGTTATATGGCTACACCTTC.

A remark on this clone: At the DNA level, this CDR3 is encoded by other sequences in the same sample as well. In nucleotides, the CDR3 is TGCGCCAGCAGCCCGGGGACTAGCGGGGCGACAGATACGCAGTATTTT. Translated, it gives CASSPGTSGATDTQYF. V gene TRBV5-1 combines with J gene TRBJ2-3; TRBD2 matches 13 bases. With 4 bases clipped from V and 3 bases from J, the junction kept 5 bases outside the gene matches. CDR1 is SGHRS, CDR2 YFSETQ, per germline. The CDR3 contains 16 residues.

J is TRBJ2-5 and V is TRBV7-9; maybe TRBD2 (5 bases). V shed 1 base and J shed 2 bases, with 8 bases lying between them. Looked up from germline, CDR1 is SEHNR and CDR2 is FQNEAQ (reference sequence). The CDR3 has 14 amino acids. CDR3 sequence (DNA): TGTGCCAGCAGCTTAGGACTAATACAAGAGACCCAGTACTTC. Translating it yields CASSLGLIQETQYF.

The chain recombines TRBV7-2 with TRBJ1-1, with D possibly matching TRBD1 (5 bases). There are 14 residues in the CDR3. Trimming removed 1 base from V and 4 bases from J, with 10 bases in between. The germline gives CDR1 SGHTA, CDR2 FQGNSA. The CDR3 sequence: CASSLVWGGTEAFF. The CDR3 DNA follows: TGTGCCAGCAGCTTAGTATGGGGGGGCACTGAAGCTTTCTTT.

The rearrangement joins TRBV24-1 to TRBJ2-2; 10 bases map to TRBD1. Germline V CDR1 and CDR2: KGHDR, SFDVKD. V dropped 4 bases and J dropped 4; count of bases not matched to a gene: 8. The CDR3 consists of 17 residues. The CDR3 DNA sequence: TGTGCCACCAGTGACCCAATCAGGGACAGGGGCACCGGGGAGCTGTTTTTT. Encoded protein: CATSDPIRDRGTGELFF.

The V and J genes are TRBV5-1 and TRBJ2-4, with a possible D match to TRBD2 (6 bases). The V and J ends lost 0 bases and 7 bases respectively, with 11 bases between them. This CDR3 spans 14 amino acids. The germline V gene encodes CDR1 SGHRS and CDR2 YFSETQ. The CDR3 sequence: CASSLGGEVNIQYF. The CDR3 DNA follows: TGCGCCAGCAGCTTGGGAGGGGAGGTGAACATTCAGTACTTC.

The chain couples TRBV7-2 to TRBJ1-2, with D possibly matching TRBD1 (5 bases). The V end was cut by 1 base, the J end by 7 bases, with 16 bases between. Germline loops: CDR1 SGHTA, CDR2 FQGNSA. This CDR3 has 15 amino acids. CDR3 nucleotides: TGTGCCAGCAGCTTAGTTGGGGGGGACTTCGGTGGCTACACCTTC. Its translation: CASSLVGGDFGGYTF. Based on the CDR3 plus reference TRBV7-2 and TRBJ1-2, the full variable domain is GAGVSQSPSNKVTEKGKDVELRCDPISGHTALYWYRQSLGQGLEFLIYFQGNSAPDKSGLPSDRFSAERTGGSVSTLTIQRTQQEDSAVYLCASSLVGGDFGGYTFGSGTRLTVV.

In this sample, this clone turned up once. V gene TRBV6-5 combines with J gene TRBJ1-5; D remains ambiguous. There are 14 residues in the CDR3. The germline V and J ends were trimmed by 6 bases and 9 bases, with 18 bases remaining between them. Germline V gene lookup returns CDR1 MNHEY and CDR2 SVGAGI. The CDR3 loop is CASRPTVPVSPQHF. CDR3 sequence (DNA): TGTGCCAGCAGACCAACCGTGCCGGTCTCGCCCCAGCATTTT.

With respect to this clone: One end of the junction does not line up with germline, which may come from a read error. The CDR3 region has the DNA TGTGCCACCAGCGATTCGGCGGCCCGGAACTATCATCTAGATACGCAGTATTTT. This codes for CATSDSAARNYHLDTQYF. This chain connects TRBV24-1 to TRBJ2-3; no definite D call. CDR1 is KGHDR and CDR2 is SFDVKD in the germline V gene. CDR3 length equals 18 residues.

This clone was counted between two and nine times. The chain joins TRBV3-1 (or the pseudogene TRBV3-2) to TRBJ2-5; weak D call: TRBD2 (6 bases). Trimming shortened V by 5 bases and J by 1 base, and 14 bases separated the two germline ends. The CDR3 consists of 15 residues. The germline CDR1 and CDR2 sequences are LGHDT and YNNKEL (reference sequence). The CDR3 loop is CASSWDSRPQETQYF. CDR3 sequence (DNA): TGTGCCAGCAGCTGGGACTCCCGCCCCCAAGAGACCCAGTACTTC.

This chain links TRBV5-6 with TRBJ1-5, with 7 bases fitting TRBD1. V shed 5 bases and J 4 bases; nucleotides not matched to a gene: 12. Germline V gene lookup returns CDR1 SGHDT and CDR2 YYEEEE. This CDR3 has 16 amino acids. The CDR3 nucleotides read TGTGCCAGCAGTCTAAGCCAGGGGGTTACGAATCAGCCCCAGCATTTT. It translates to CASSLSQGVTNQPQHF.

This chain connects TRBV10-2 to TRBJ1-3; TRBD1 is a possible D gene (6 bases). Trimming took off 8 bases at V and 5 bases at J, with 16 bases between the two ends. The CDR3 is made up of 14 amino acids. The germline CDR1 and CDR2 sequences are WSHSY and SAAADI. The CDR3 here is CASGEAGARNTIYF. The DNA of the CDR3 is TGCGCCAGCGGGGAAGCAGGGGCTCGAAACACCATATATTTT.